These 14 T cell receptor beta chains share one sample of origin, sequenced in a study of control samples from healthy donors and cancer patients. Assay: immunoSEQ multiplex PCR; the TCRdb copy retains only in-frame clones and omits some. The sample carries some 130,000 clones, 80% to 95% recorded once. Sequencing was carried out using blood. The receptor source for this set is a man aged 18-30 years in good health.

The V gene is TRBV27, the J gene TRBJ1-1, with TRBD1 matching over 8 bases. From germline, CDR1 is MNHEY and CDR2 SMNVEV (reference sequence). The CDR3 spans 14 residues. V gave up 2 bases and J gave up 6 bases; unmatched junction bases: 5. The CDR3 DNA follows: TGTGCCAGCAGTTTAGACAGGGGAGGTTCTGAAGCTTTCTTT. Protein product: CASSLDRGGSEAFF.

This chain connects TRBV10-3 to TRBJ2-2, with a tentative D call TRBD1 (6 bases). The CDR3 has 16 amino acids. The ends were cut back, 2 bases at V and 0 bases at J, with 10 bases in the middle. Germline V lookup: CDR1 ENHRY, CDR2 SYGVKD. Here the CDR3 DNA reads TGTGCCATCAGTGAGACAGGGCTATCGAACACCGGGGAGCTGTTTTTT. Protein product: CAISETGLSNTGELFF.

J is TRBJ2-7 and V is TRBV4-1; D possibly matches TRBD1 or TRBD2 (6 bases each). CDR3 size: 16 residues. The V end was cut by 0 bases, the J end by 3 bases, with 15 bases between. Germline assignment: CDR1 MGHRA and CDR2 YSYEKL. The CDR3 DNA sequence: TGCGCCAGCAGCCAAGACGTAGGAGGGGGATACTACGAGCAGTACTTC. This gives the protein CASSQDVGGGYYEQYF.

The chain couples TRBV19 to TRBJ2-5, with 9 bases aligning to TRBD1. Losses at the gene ends were 3 bases for V and 5 bases for J; bases not matched to a gene: 10. This CDR3 spans 16 amino acids. Germline V gene sequence: CDR1 LNHDA, CDR2 SQIVND (reference sequence). In DNA form, the CDR3 reads TGTGCCAGTAGTATGCTTGGGACAGGGCGTCGGGAGACCCAGTACTTC. It codes for CASSMLGTGRRETQYF.

This clone was detected only once. The chain combines TRBV12-3 or TRBV12-4 with TRBJ2-3; D tentatively reads TRBD1 or TRBD2 (6 bases each). This CDR3 comprises 12 residues. Trimming cost V 10 bases and J 4 bases, with 12 bases left between them. The CDR3 DNA reads as TGTGCCACGGGGGCGGACCCAGATACGCAGTATTTT. It encodes CATGADPDTQYF.

The rearrangement uses TRBV7-9 and TRBJ1-6, with D unresolved. Trimming took 3 bases from V and 5 from J, leaving 5 bases between them. Germline V gene data show CDR1 as SEHNR and CDR2 as FQNEAQ (reference sequence). This CDR3 is built from 13 residues. The CDR3 coding sequence is TGTGCCAGCAGCTTTACCAATAATTCACCCCTCCACTTT. This sequence encodes CASSFTNNSPLHF. The full variable domain, completed using reference TRBV7-9 and TRBJ1-6, is DTGVSQNPRHKITKRGQNVTFRCDPISEHNRLYWYRQTLGQGPEFLTYFQNEAQLEKSRLLSDRFSAERPKGSFSTLEIQRTEQGDSAMYLCASSFTNNSPLHFGNGTRLTVT.

The V call is TRBV6-1, the J call TRBJ1-2; unclear D gene. V lost 3 bases and J lost 1, with 6 bases in between. From germline, CDR1 is MNHNS and CDR2 SASEGT. This CDR3 region has 13 residues. For the CDR3, the DNA is TGTGCCAGCAGTGACCACAGTAACTATGGCTACACCTTC. Translation: CASSDHSNYGYTF.

The J gene is TRBJ1-6, the V gene TRBV3-1 (or the pseudogene TRBV3-2); no clear D gene. Germline CDR1 and CDR2: LGHDT and YNNKEL (reference sequence). CDR3 size: 15 residues. V was pared by 1 base and J by 7 bases, with 11 bases between. The CDR3 is CASSQGSGVNSPLHF. As DNA, the CDR3 is TGTGCCAGCAGCCAAGGAAGTGGGGTGAATTCACCCCTCCACTTT.

This clone appeared once. The rearrangement uses TRBV18 and TRBJ1-3; 8 positions match TRBD1. The V segment lost 6 bases and the J segment 4 bases; nucleotides outside the gene matches: 5. This CDR3 contains 14 residues. Per the germline V gene, CDR1 is KGHSH and CDR2 is LQKENI. CDR3 nucleotides: TGTGCCAGCTCTCAGGACAGGGTCGGAAACACCATATATTTT. It translates to CASSQDRVGNTIYF.

This sequence joins TRBV30 and TRBJ1-1, with D perhaps TRBD1 (5 bases). V was clipped by 3 bases and J by 1 base, with 9 bases between them. CDR1 is GTSNPN and CDR2 is SVGIG in the germline V gene (reference sequence). This CDR3 is built from 13 residues. Here the CDR3 reads CAWRGTSNTEAFF. The CDR3 DNA sequence: TGTGCCTGGAGGGGGACCTCGAACACTGAAGCTTTCTTT.

The J gene is TRBJ2-5, the V gene TRBV7-6; 8 nucleotides agree with TRBD1. Trimming cost V 2 bases and J 5 bases; bases outside gene matches: 7. The CDR3 is 15 amino acids. Germline lookup yields CDR1 SGHVS and CDR2 FNYEAQ. CDR3 sequence (DNA): TGTGCCAGCAGCTTACGGACAGGGACCGGGGAGACCCAGTACTTC. It is translated as CASSLRTGTGETQYF.

The genes are TRBV3-1 (or the pseudogene TRBV3-2) and TRBJ2-7, with D perhaps TRBD2 (6 bases). V shed 4 bases and J shed 6 bases, with 13 bases lying between them. CDR3 length equals 13 residues. CDR1 and CDR2 from the germline V gene are LGHDT and YNNKEL (reference sequence). In nucleotides, the CDR3 is TGTGCCAGCAGCCGAACCGGGGGTTCCGAGCAGTACTTC. Residues: CASSRTGGSEQYF.

The chain joins TRBV18 to TRBJ1-2, with 8 bases aligning to TRBD1. There are 15 residues in the CDR3. V lost 2 bases and J lost 8; bases outside the gene matches: 10. CDR1 and CDR2 from the germline V gene are KGHSH and LQKENI. The CDR3 here is CASSPRSQGAGGYTF. DNA for the CDR3: TGTGCCAGCTCACCAAGGAGTCAGGGGGCTGGCGGCTACACCTTC.

The genes are TRBV30 and TRBJ1-6; the D gene is possibly TRBD1 (5 bases). Germline V lookup: CDR1 GTSNPN, CDR2 SVGIG (reference sequence). Trimming cost V 0 bases and J 8 bases, with 11 bases left between them. This CDR3 is built from 14 residues. The DNA of the CDR3 is TGTGCCTGGAGTGTCCCGCAGGGAGATTCACCCCTCCACTTT. As protein: CAWSVPQGDSPLHF.